The 5 T cell receptor beta chains below were found in one sample sequenced in a study of tumor-infiltrating lymphocytes in localized non-small cell lung cancer. Sequencing was performed with immunoSEQ multiplex PCR; in TCRdb, only in-frame clones are kept and a portion is missing. Of about 12,000 clones in the sample, 60% to 85% are singletons; the top ten hold around 12%. The source material was lung tumor tissue. The receptors were gathered from a human donor with non-small cell lung cancer.

This clone has just one count. The rearrangement joins TRBV2 to TRBJ1-2; D remains ambiguous. Germline CDR1 reads SNHLY; CDR2 reads FYNNEI. This CDR3 region has 13 residues. V gave up 7 bases and J gave up 6 bases, with 15 bases separating them. CDR3 sequence: CASTTEKYNGYTF. CDR3 DNA sequence: TGTGCCAGCACCACCGAGAAGTATAATGGCTACACCTTC. Supplemented by reference TRBV2 and TRBJ1-2, the full variable domain reads EPEVTQTPSHQVTQMGQEVILRCVPISNHLYFYWYRQILGQKVEFLVSFYNNEISEKSEIFDDQFSVERPDGSNFTLKIRSTKLEDSAMYFCASTTEKYNGYTFGSGTRLTVV.

The chain uses TRBV10-3 and TRBJ2-3, with 10 positions matching TRBD2. CDR1 is ENHRY and CDR2 is SYGVKD in the germline V gene. The V gene end was trimmed by 3 bases and the J gene end by 3 bases; junction bases not matched to a gene: 3. The CDR3 covers 15 residues. The DNA of the CDR3 is TGTGCCATCAGTGAAGCGGGAGGGCGGACAGATACGCAGTATTTT. The encoded protein is CAISEAGGRTDTQYF.

V gene TRBV6-6 combines with J gene TRBJ1-5, with 9 bases identical to TRBD1. Looked up from germline, CDR1 is MNHNY and CDR2 is SVGAGI (reference sequence). The CDR3 sequence is 13 residues long. The V segment lost 8 bases and the J segment 7 bases; nucleotides outside the gene matches: 6. CDR3 sequence reads: CASQDRGRQPQHF. DNA for the CDR3: TGTGCCAGCCAGGACAGGGGACGGCAGCCCCAGCATTTT.

The gene calls are TRBV11-2 and TRBJ1-2; weak D call: TRBD1 (5 bases). Germline V gene sequence: CDR1 SGHAT, CDR2 FQNNGV. Trimming left V 3 bases short and J 4 bases short, with 6 bases between. This CDR3 is 12 amino acids long. The CDR3 region is CASSLGVYGYTF. The CDR3 DNA reads TGTGCCAGCAGCTTGGGGGTCTATGGCTACACCTTC.

This clone appeared a single time. J is TRBJ2-1 and V is TRBV14; possibly TRBD1 for D (5 bases). Germline V gene data show CDR1 as SGHDN and CDR2 as FVKESK. V lost 1 base, J lost 0 bases, and 10 bases lay in between. The CDR3 length is 16 residues. The CDR3: CASSQATASSYNEQFF. CDR3 bases: TGTGCCAGCAGCCAAGCGACAGCGAGCTCCTACAATGAGCAGTTCTTC.